Listed below are T cell receptor beta chains from one sample, sequenced in a study of T cells in tuberculosis. Measured with immunoSEQ multiplex PCR; TCRdb has only the in-frame clones, and not every one. The profile shows 35,000 to 50,000 clones, around 94% of them singletons. The specimen was PBMCs. These receptors all stem from a donor between 10 and 35 years old with latent tuberculosis or without tuberculosis infection. Some clones in this sample may be carry-over from other donors' samples. Each CDR3 is given with its conserved first and last residue.

J gene: TRBJ2-2; CDR3 length: 17; V gene: TRBV19; CDR3 protein: CASSMGDSPSNTGELFF
J gene: TRBJ1-2; CDR3 length: 15; V gene: TRBV5-4; CDR3 protein: CASSPETGFVYGYTF
J gene: TRBJ2-3; CDR3 length: 14; V gene: TRBV9; CDR3 protein: CASTPRLGTDTQYF
J gene: TRBJ2-7; CDR3 length: 14; V gene: TRBV9; CDR3 protein: CASSVSGGMYEQYF
J gene: TRBJ1-1; CDR3 length: 15; V gene: TRBV19; CDR3 protein: CASDRQGARSTEAFF
J gene: TRBJ1-5; CDR3 length: 12; V gene: TRBV28; CDR3 protein: CGTAHSNQPQHF
J gene: TRBJ2-2; CDR3 length: 15; V gene: TRBV7-2; CDR3 protein: CASSLGQGYTGELFF
J gene: TRBJ2-7; CDR3 length: 17; V gene: TRBV7-9; CDR3 protein: CASSLGLAGESSYEQYF
J gene: TRBJ2-7; CDR3 length: 15; V gene: TRBV6-6; CDR3 protein: CASSPTGLASYEQYF
J gene: TRBJ1-5; CDR3 length: 14; V gene: TRBV7-6; CDR3 protein: CASSLFRGNQPQHF
J gene: TRBJ2-2; CDR3 length: 17; V gene: TRBV2; CDR3 protein: CASSESTGGQRTGELFF
J gene: TRBJ2-7; CDR3 length: 11; V gene: TRBV7-9; CDR3 protein: CASSQIYEQYF
J gene: TRBJ2-2; CDR3 length: 16; V gene: TRBV6-4; CDR3 protein: CASSESGQGDTGELFF
J gene: TRBJ1-1; CDR3 length: 16; V gene: TRBV5-4; CDR3 protein: CAYYGAGGLRGTEAFF
J gene: TRBJ1-3; CDR3 length: 15; V gene: TRBV30; CDR3 protein: CAWNSEASSGNTIYF
J gene: TRBJ1-3; CDR3 length: 14; V gene: TRBV7-8; CDR3 protein: CASSLAGQGNTIYF
J gene: TRBJ1-2; CDR3 length: 15; V gene: TRBV5-1; CDR3 protein: CASSLDGQGLEGYTF
J gene: TRBJ1-2; CDR3 length: 15; V gene: TRBV12-1; CDR3 protein: CASMTTAGPLCGYTF
J gene: TRBJ2-7; CDR3 length: 15; V gene: TRBV9; CDR3 protein: CASSPRQGAVYEQYF
J gene: TRBJ1-5; CDR3 length: 15; V gene: TRBV19; CDR3 protein: CASSSLGQGSQPQHF
J gene: TRBJ1-5; CDR3 length: 13; V gene: TRBV19; CDR3 protein: CASSLDRLQPQHF
J gene: TRBJ2-2; CDR3 length: 15; V gene: TRBV30; CDR3 protein: CAWSVGTSNTGELFF
J gene: TRBJ2-7; CDR3 length: 14; V gene: TRBV9; CDR3 protein: CASSVTGTGDEQYF
J gene: TRBJ2-1; CDR3 length: 14; V gene: TRBV6-5; CDR3 protein: CASSYGSSYNEQFF
J gene: TRBJ2-1; CDR3 length: 16; V gene: TRBV5-1; CDR3 protein: CASSPQDNQFYNEQFF
J gene: TRBJ2-3; CDR3 length: 17; V gene: TRBV5-1; CDR3 protein: CASSSWSASVGTDTQYF
J gene: TRBJ2-7; CDR3 length: 14; V gene: TRBV29-1; CDR3 protein: CSVGVAGGPNEQYF
J gene: TRBJ2-1; CDR3 length: 14; V gene: TRBV28; CDR3 protein: CASRSPGGYNEQFF
J gene: TRBJ2-2; CDR3 length: 19; V gene: TRBV28; CDR3 protein: CASSESFLAGYTNTGELFF
J gene: TRBJ2-1; CDR3 length: 14; V gene: TRBV27; CDR3 protein: CASSLLAGWNEQFF
J gene: TRBJ2-7; CDR3 length: 14; V gene: TRBV28; CDR3 protein: CASSLEDRDGEQYF
J gene: TRBJ1-4; CDR3 length: 15; V gene: TRBV5-5; CDR3 protein: CASSFGQSTNEKLFF
J gene: TRBJ1-2; CDR3 length: 15; V gene: TRBV4-2; CDR3 protein: CASSPGQGINYGYTF
J gene: TRBJ1-2; CDR3 length: 13; V gene: TRBV29-1; CDR3 protein: CSVEIVSAYGYTF
J gene: TRBJ2-7; CDR3 length: 13; V gene: TRBV6-1; CDR3 protein: CAVITGTAYEQYF
J gene: TRBJ2-1; CDR3 length: 13; V gene: TRBV29-1; CDR3 protein: CSVERREEDEQFF
J gene: TRBJ2-7; CDR3 length: 12; V gene: TRBV28; CDR3 protein: CASRGTGGFQYF
J gene: TRBJ2-7; CDR3 length: 15; V gene: TRBV19; CDR3 protein: CASSIEAGEFYEQYF
J gene: TRBJ1-5; CDR3 length: 14; V gene: TRBV2; CDR3 protein: CASSELGGNQPQHF